The 10 T cell receptor beta chains below all came from one sample that was sequenced in a study of early T cells in non-severe SARS-CoV-2 infection. TCRdb ran MiXCR on the 5' RACE reads and lists one entry per CDR3 protein. The repertoire includes approximately 37,000 distinct CDR3 sequences, 5.4% of them detected once, and around 5.8% sits in the top ten. This sample comprised whole blood, obtained at baseline. The origin of the receptors is an adult who was a healthcare worker with PCR-confirmed SARS-CoV-2 infection or an uninfected control (not recorded which).

In this sample, this clonotype turned up a few times. The chain carries TRBV11-2 and TRBJ2-3; D uncertain. Germline CDR1 SGHAT, CDR2 FQNNGV. The CDR3 contains 11 residues. V was shortened by 2 bases and J by 4 bases, with 1 base between the two germline ends. Here the CDR3 DNA reads TGTGCCAGCAGCTTACCAGATACGCAGTATTTT. Its translation: CASSLPDTQYF.

This clonotype was counted ten times or more. The rearrangement links TRBV5-1 to TRBJ2-5; 11 nucleotides line up with TRBD2. J was trimmed by 5 bases and V by 1 base; bases with no gene match: 7. CDR1 and CDR2 from the germline V gene are SGHRS and YFSETQ. This CDR3 is 16 amino acids long. The CDR3 loop is CASSLTSGRPGETQYF. As DNA, the CDR3 is TGCGCCAGCAGCTTGACTAGCGGGAGACCGGGGGAGACCCAGTACTTC.

The V and J genes are TRBV11-3 and TRBJ2-1; 10 nucleotides align to TRBD2. J was trimmed by 5 bases and V by 0 bases; bases with no gene match: 1. The CDR3 totals 15 residues. Germline V lookup: CDR1 SGHNT, CDR2 YENEEA. CDR3 amino acids: CASSLDTSGNNEQFF. The CDR3 region has the DNA TGTGCCAGCAGCTTAGATACTAGCGGGAACAATGAGCAGTTCTTC.

This chain joins TRBV6-5 and TRBJ2-2; tentative D call: TRBD2 (6 bases). The germline V and J ends were trimmed by 4 bases and 8 bases, with 14 bases remaining between them. The CDR3 totals 14 residues. Germline V gene data show CDR1 as MNHEY and CDR2 as SVGAGI. The chain's CDR3 is CASSSGSAGGELFF. The CDR3 coding sequence is TGTGCCAGCAGTTCCGGTAGCGCGGGAGGGGAGCTGTTTTTT.

This clonotype was found many times. This chain uses TRBV28 with TRBJ1-1, with 11 bases aligning to TRBD1. After removal of 6 bases from V and 5 bases from J, the junction contained 5 bases not matched to a gene. Germline V lookup: CDR1 MDHEN, CDR2 SYDVKM. The CDR3 runs 14 residues. The CDR3 DNA follows: TGTGCCAGCAGCTCTGGGACAGGGGGGACTGAAGCTTTCTTT. Residues: CASSSGTGGTEAFF.

This clonotype appeared many times. The chain employs TRBV6-6 and TRBJ1-2; 11 bases line up with TRBD1. This CDR3 contains 14 residues. CDR1 MNHNY and CDR2 SVGAGI come from the germline V gene (reference sequence). V shed 8 bases and J 3 bases; nucleotides not matched to a gene: 5. The CDR3 sequence: CASSGQGADYGYTF. DNA for the CDR3: TGTGCCAGCTCAGGACAGGGGGCTGACTATGGCTACACCTTC.

The V gene is TRBV16, the J gene TRBJ2-3, with 12 bases fitting TRBD2. Germline V gene data show CDR1 as KGHSY and CDR2 as FQNENV. CDR3 length: 16 amino acids. V shed 3 bases, J shed 3 bases, and the junction held 4 bases outside the gene matches. CDR3 region: CASSHLGLAGTDTQYF. The CDR3 DNA is TGTGCCAGCAGCCACTTAGGACTAGCGGGGACAGATACGCAGTATTTT.

This clonotype was found many times. This sequence joins TRBV20-1 and TRBJ2-7; D gene ambiguous. The length of the CDR3 is 13 residues. V gave up 6 bases and J gave up 0 bases, with 12 bases separating them. Germline CDR1 reads DFQATT; CDR2 reads SNEGSKA (reference sequence). The CDR3 region is CSAPGSSSYEQYF. CDR3 nucleotide sequence: TGCAGTGCCCCCGGGTCCTCCTCCTACGAGCAGTACTTC.

DNA for the CDR3: TGTGCCAGCAGTTGGCAGGGCTGGAACACCGGGGAGCTGTTTTTT. As protein: CASSWQGWNTGELFF. This rearrangement joins TRBV27 to TRBJ2-2, with D possibly TRBD1 on 5 matching bases. The length of the CDR3 is 15 residues. CDR1 and CDR2 (germline): MNHEY, SMNVEV (reference sequence). Trimming removed 4 bases at V and 1 base at J, with 10 bases between.

This rearrangement joins TRBV21-1 to TRBJ1-2; TRBD1, the table's D call, lacks a check against the DNA. TRBV21-1 is a pseudogene segment. The CDR3 runs 14 residues. CDR3 sequence reads: CASNLTGGVYGYTF. The CDR3 coding sequence is TGTGCCAGCAACTTGACAGGGGGCGTCTATGGCTACACCTTC.